What follows are 32 T cell receptor beta chains derived from one specimen sequenced in a study of neurological immune-mediated disorders. Using its own MiXCR run on the 5' RACE reads, TCRdb lists one record per CDR3 protein. The sample carries about 82,000 distinct CDR3 sequences, 2% to 3% recorded once. Sequencing input: PBMCs. These TCRs come from a woman under 40 with multiple sclerosis.

This clonotype has ten or more counts. This chain joins TRBV19 and TRBJ1-1, with D maybe TRBD1 (5 bases). The V gene's germline CDR1 is LNHDA and CDR2 SQIVND (reference sequence). Trimming removed 3 bases at V and 0 bases at J, with 11 bases between. The CDR3 length is 15 residues. CDR3 in amino acids: CASSIFEGMNTEAFF. The CDR3 DNA follows: TGTGCCAGTAGTATTTTCGAGGGGATGAACACTGAAGCTTTCTTT.

The sample holds many counts of this clonotype. Without the conserved terminal phenylalanine or tryptophan, this CDR3 likely stems from a read error. This chain links TRBV5-5 with TRBJ2-3; 9 nucleotides line up with TRBD1. The CDR3 covers 16 residues. Trimming cost V 4 bases and J 0 bases; bases outside gene matches: 6. Per germline, CDR1 SGHKS and CDR2 YYEKEE (reference sequence). The CDR3 DNA reads as TGTGCCAGCAGCGGGGAACAGGGGGCGAGCACAGATACGCAGTATAAT. It translates to CASSGEQGASTDTQYN.

The sample holds many counts of this clonotype. The J gene is TRBJ2-7, the V gene TRBV5-5; 13 bases align to TRBD2. Germline loops: CDR1 SGHKS, CDR2 YYEKEE (reference sequence). The CDR3 spans 14 residues. Trimming took 4 bases from V and 6 from J; bases not matched to a gene: 4. The CDR3, as DNA: TGTGCCAGCAGCGGACTAGCGGGAGAGGTCGAGCAGTACTTC. It specifies CASSGLAGEVEQYF.

This clonotype was seen many times. The CDR3 spells CASSPGFTEAFF. The CDR3 region has the DNA TGTGCCAGCAGCCCCGGGTTCACTGAAGCTTTCTTT. This chain connects TRBV7-9 to TRBJ1-1; D remains unclear. Per the germline V gene, CDR1 is SEHNR and CDR2 is FQNEAQ (reference sequence). This CDR3 is built from 12 residues. V gave up 5 bases and J gave up 4 bases, with 8 bases separating them.

This clonotype was observed at least ten times. The chain has TRBV7-9 and TRBJ2-3; maybe TRBD1 (5 bases). This CDR3 comprises 13 residues. The germline V gene has CDR1 SEHNR and CDR2 FQNEAQ (reference sequence). Trimming removed 7 bases from V and 6 bases from J, with 14 bases in between. CDR3 protein: CASNNQGTDTQYF. DNA for the CDR3: TGTGCCAGCAACAACCAGGGTACGGATACGCAGTATTTT.

This clonotype was recorded many times. The chain is built from TRBV28 and TRBJ2-7, with 10 bases matching TRBD1. The CDR3 extends over 16 amino acids. Germline V lookup: CDR1 MDHEN, CDR2 SYDVKM. V dropped 5 bases and J dropped 3; count of bases not matched to a gene: 10. The CDR3 nucleotides are TGTGCCAGCAGTCCGCGACAGGGGGCAGGGGGCTACGAGCAGTACTTC. This encodes CASSPRQGAGGYEQYF.

This clonotype was picked up many times. The V gene is TRBV6-1, the J gene TRBJ1-2; 7 bases align to TRBD1. V lost 6 bases and J lost 4; bases outside the gene matches: 8. The CDR3 totals 14 residues. Germline CDR1 and CDR2: MNHNS and SASEGT. The CDR3 sequence is CASRNRDSLYGYTF. The CDR3 nucleotides read TGTGCCAGCAGAAACCGGGACAGCCTCTATGGCTACACCTTC.

There are many counts of this clonotype. V is TRBV20-1 and J is TRBJ2-1; the D call may be TRBD1 or TRBD2 (5 bases each). The germline gives CDR1 DFQATT, CDR2 SNEGSKA (reference sequence). V lost 5 bases and J lost 3, with 17 bases in between. The CDR3 contains 15 residues. The CDR3 nucleotides are TGCAGTGCTGGGGTCCAAGGGACGGACTACAATGAGCAGTTCTTC. It yields the protein CSAGVQGTDYNEQFF.

This clonotype was observed many times. The genes are TRBV5-1 and TRBJ2-7; 10 nucleotides agree with TRBD1. V lost 0 bases, J lost 3 bases, and 6 bases stayed unmatched. CDR1 is SGHRS and CDR2 is YFSETQ in the germline V gene. The CDR3 is made up of 16 amino acids. CDR3 in DNA: TGCGCCAGCAGCTTGGCCACAGGGGACAGGGGCTACGAGCAGTACTTC. It codes for CASSLATGDRGYEQYF. The variable domain in full, with the rest retrieved from reference TRBV5-1 and TRBJ2-7, is KAGVTQTPRYLIKTRGQQVTLSCSPISGHRSVSWYQQTPGQGLQFLFEYFSETQRNKGNFPGRFSGRQFSNSRSEMNVSTLELGDSALYLCASSLATGDRGYEQYFGPGTRLTVT.

This clonotype was found many times. The chain is built from TRBV7-8 and TRBJ2-5; D is uncertain. CDR1 is SGHVS and CDR2 is FQNEAQ in the germline V gene. V lost 1 base and J 5 bases, leaving 14 bases between the germline ends. This CDR3 region has 15 residues. In DNA, the CDR3 is TGTGCCAGCAGCTTAGTTGCTAGTTCTTCCGAGACCCAGTACTTC. Amino acid sequence: CASSLVASSSETQYF. The whole variable domain, remainder taken from reference TRBV7-8 and TRBJ2-5, is GAGVSQSPRYKVAKRGQDVALRCDPISGHVSLFWYQQALGQGPEFLTYFQNEAQLDKSGLPSDRFFAERPEGSVSTLKIQRTQQEDSAVYLCASSLVASSSETQYFGPGTRLLVL.

This clonotype came up many times. The gene calls are TRBV6-2 or TRBV6-3 and TRBJ1-4; D gene unclear. The V gene's germline CDR1 is MNHEY and CDR2 SVGEGT. The CDR3 totals 13 residues. V lost 6 bases and J lost 5, with 10 bases in between. The CDR3 sequence is CASRNEGNEKLFF. CDR3 sequence (DNA): TGTGCCAGCAGAAACGAGGGCAATGAAAAACTGTTTTTT.

This clonotype was seen at least ten times. V and J are TRBV27 and TRBJ1-2; D remains ambiguous. The CDR3 totals 13 residues. Trimming left V 0 bases short and J 8 bases short, with 10 bases between. CDR1 is MNHEY, CDR2 SMNVEV, per germline (reference sequence). The CDR3 protein is CASSLSLGRGYTF. The CDR3 nucleotides read TGTGCCAGCAGTTTATCGCTAGGGAGAGGCTACACCTTC.

This clonotype was found many times. V gene TRBV3-1 combines with J gene TRBJ2-6; D is unresolved. CDR3 length: 15 residues. Deletions cut 0 bases from V and 0 bases from J, with 3 bases between. In germline, CDR1 is LGHDT, CDR2 YNNKEL (reference sequence). CDR3 protein: CASSQDSSGANVLTF. The CDR3 DNA reads as TGTGCCAGCAGCCAAGACAGCTCTGGGGCCAACGTCCTGACTTTC.

In this sample, this clonotype turned up many times. This sequence joins TRBV7-2 and TRBJ2-5; 9 bases map to TRBD2. The germline gives CDR1 SGHTA, CDR2 FQGNSA. The CDR3 extends over 16 amino acids. V gave up 7 bases and J gave up 5 bases; unmatched junction bases: 14. For the CDR3, the DNA is TGTGCCAGCACCCTCAGTAGCGGGAGATCGGGGGAGACCCAGTACTTC. It yields the protein CASTLSSGRSGETQYF.

On this clonotype: This could be a read error, since a much larger clone is one nucleotide away. The gene calls are TRBV20-1 and TRBJ2-5; possible D gene TRBD2, 6 bases. The CDR3 sequence is 13 residues long. V lost 7 bases and J 5 bases, leaving 17 bases between the germline ends. Germline CDR1 DFQATT, CDR2 SNEGSKA (reference sequence). CDR3 residues: CSDPGGGPETQYF. The CDR3 DNA reads as TGCAGTGACCCCGGAGGAGGGCCGGAGACCCAGTACTTC.

This clonotype was seen ten or more times. The chain uses TRBV5-1 and TRBJ1-2; D possibly corresponds to TRBD1 (5 bases). The germline gives CDR1 SGHRS, CDR2 YFSETQ. This CDR3 has 13 residues. V dropped 3 bases and J dropped 2 bases, with 8 bases sitting between them. This CDR3 reads CASSWGSNYGYTF. CDR3 DNA sequence: TGCGCCAGCAGCTGGGGCAGCAACTATGGCTACACCTTC.

There are many counts of this clonotype. The chain joins TRBV27 to TRBJ2-7; no reliable D call. Germline assignment: CDR1 MNHEY and CDR2 SMNVEV (reference sequence). This CDR3 has 11 amino acids. The V gene lost 3 bases and the J gene lost 6 bases, with 6 bases spanning the gap. The CDR3 sequence is CASSFAAEQYF. DNA for the CDR3: TGTGCCAGCAGTTTTGCGGCCGAGCAGTACTTC.

This clonotype has at least ten counts. This chain uses TRBV9 with TRBJ2-1; 9 nucleotides match TRBD2. The CDR3 length is 16 residues. Trimming removed 0 bases from V and 8 bases from J; junction bases left unmatched: 9. Germline V gene sequence: CDR1 SGDLS, CDR2 YYNGEE. This CDR3 reads CASSVDSGSRFHEQFF. CDR3 nucleotide sequence: TGTGCCAGCAGCGTAGATAGCGGGAGTAGGTTCCATGAGCAGTTCTTC.

Ten or more counts support this clonotype. The chain is built from TRBV20-1 and TRBJ2-7; 9 nucleotides line up with TRBD2. Germline lookup yields CDR1 DFQATT and CDR2 SNEGSKA (reference sequence). Unmatched junction bases numbered 5, after V lost 3 bases and J lost 2 bases. This CDR3 region has 14 residues. CDR3 sequence reads: CSARSGRLPYEQYF. The CDR3, as DNA: TGCAGTGCTAGGAGCGGGAGGCTACCCTACGAGCAGTACTTC.

At least ten counts were recorded for this clonotype. The V and J genes are TRBV20-1 and TRBJ2-1; D is uncertain. The CDR3 covers 12 residues. Between the trimmed V and J ends, which lost 4 bases and 5 bases, there was a span of 9 bases. Germline CDR1 DFQATT, CDR2 SNEGSKA (reference sequence). The chain's CDR3 is CSATQLNNEQFF. For the CDR3, the DNA is TGCAGTGCTACACAGTTAAACAATGAGCAGTTCTTC.

The table lists this clonotype with many counts. The V and J genes are TRBV11-2 and TRBJ1-1; D is ambiguous. This CDR3 is built from 14 residues. Germline V gene data show CDR1 as SGHAT and CDR2 as FQNNGV. V gave up 2 bases and J gave up 0 bases, with 7 bases separating them. The CDR3 region is CASSLFRVNTEAFF. As DNA, the CDR3 is TGTGCCAGCAGCTTATTTAGGGTGAACACTGAAGCTTTCTTT.

This clonotype was seen repeatedly, ten times or more. The rearrangement links TRBV7-2 to TRBJ2-5; 11 bases are shared with TRBD2. After removal of 5 bases from V and 5 bases from J, the junction contained 4 bases not matched to a gene. Germline V gene data show CDR1 as SGHTA and CDR2 as FQGNSA. The CDR3 covers 14 residues. CDR3: CASSPGLAGETQYF. Here the CDR3 DNA reads TGTGCCAGCAGCCCCGGACTAGCGGGTGAGACCCAGTACTTC.

This clonotype came up many times. J is TRBJ2-3 and V is TRBV9; 8 bases fit TRBD2. Germline V gene lookup returns CDR1 SGDLS and CDR2 YYNGEE. Trimming cost V 2 bases and J 4 bases; bases outside gene matches: 9. The CDR3 has 16 residues. CDR3 bases: TGTGCCAGCAGCGTCAGCGCCAGCGGGAGTTCAGATACGCAGTATTTT. The encoded protein is CASSVSASGSSDTQYF. The whole variable domain, filled in from reference TRBV9 and TRBJ2-3, reads DSGVTQTPKHLITATGQRVTLRCSPRSGDLSVYWYQQSLDQGLQFLIQYYNGEERAKGNILERFSAQQFPDLHSELNLSSLELGDSALYFCASSVSASGSSDTQYFGPGTRLTVL.

This clonotype was seen at least ten times. The V and J genes are TRBV20-1 and TRBJ2-5, with D unclear. Germline lookup yields CDR1 DFQATT and CDR2 SNEGSKA (reference sequence). CDR3 length: 13 residues. Trimming took 2 bases from V and 0 from J, leaving 7 bases between them. The CDR3 region is CSARKAYQETQYF. CDR3 coding DNA: TGCAGTGCTAGAAAAGCGTACCAAGAGACCCAGTACTTC.

Ten or more counts support this clonotype. V gene TRBV10-3 combines with J gene TRBJ1-2, with D possibly TRBD1 on 5 matching bases. The germline gives CDR1 ENHRY, CDR2 SYGVKD. Trimming cost V 3 bases and J 4 bases, with 12 bases left between them. The CDR3 has 14 residues. The CDR3 here is CAISDPRGVYGYTF. The CDR3, as DNA: TGTGCCATCAGTGATCCCCGGGGCGTCTATGGCTACACCTTC.

This clonotype was counted many times. V usage is TRBV5-1 and J usage is TRBJ1-1; D ambiguous. CDR1 is SGHRS and CDR2 is YFSETQ in the germline V gene. This CDR3 region has 13 residues. The V and J ends lost 7 bases and 0 bases respectively, with 10 bases between them. The CDR3 nucleotides read TGCGCCAGCCATTCGGGAATGAACACTGAAGCTTTCTTT. Translated, it gives CASHSGMNTEAFF. Supplemented by reference TRBV5-1 and TRBJ1-1, the full variable domain reads KAGVTQTPRYLIKTRGQQVTLSCSPISGHRSVSWYQQTPGQGLQFLFEYFSETQRNKGNFPGRFSGRQFSNSRSEMNVSTLELGDSALYLCASHSGMNTEAFFGQGTRLTVV.

In this sample, this clonotype turned up many times. This chain joins TRBV7-2 and TRBJ2-7; the match to TRBD2 covers 9 bases. CDR1 SGHTA and CDR2 FQGNSA come from the germline V gene. This CDR3 contains 14 residues. V was pared by 8 bases and J by 5 bases, with 10 bases of the junction left unmatched. The CDR3 region is CASGNSGSLHEQYF. The CDR3 DNA is TGTGCCAGCGGAAATAGCGGGAGCCTCCACGAGCAGTACTTC.

This clonotype was counted at least ten times. The CDR3 region is CSAGLATYNEQFF. DNA for the CDR3: TGCAGTGCTGGTTTAGCGACCTACAATGAGCAGTTCTTC. This chain links TRBV20-1 with TRBJ2-1, with a weak D call TRBD2 (5 bases). Trimming cost V 5 bases and J 2 bases, with 10 bases left between them. CDR3 length equals 13 residues. The germline CDR1 and CDR2 sequences are DFQATT and SNEGSKA (reference sequence).

This clonotype was found many times. J is TRBJ1-4 and V is TRBV20-1; D ambiguous. Per the germline V gene, CDR1 is DFQATT and CDR2 is SNEGSKA (reference sequence). Trimming stripped 6 bases from V and 4 bases from J, with 9 bases between. This CDR3 has 12 amino acids. CDR3 DNA sequence: TGCAGTGCGATGGCCCGTAATGAAAAACTGTTTTTT. Its translation is CSAMARNEKLFF.

This clonotype was recorded at least ten times. The rearrangement links TRBV11-2 to TRBJ2-1; D unresolved. Germline CDR1 and CDR2: SGHAT and FQNNGV. The CDR3 length is 15 residues. Trimming took 2 bases from V and 0 from J, leaving 8 bases between them. The CDR3 loop is CASSLRDSSYNEQFF. CDR3 in DNA: TGTGCCAGCAGCTTAAGGGATAGCTCCTACAATGAGCAGTTCTTC.

This clonotype showed up many times. The chain combines TRBV4-3 with TRBJ2-3; 10 bases map to TRBD2. Germline loops: CDR1 LGHNA, CDR2 YSLEER. J was trimmed by 0 bases and V by 2 bases; bases with no gene match: 5. The CDR3 sequence is 17 residues long. The CDR3 sequence is CASSQTPTSGSTDTQYF. The CDR3 DNA reads TGCGCCAGCAGCCAAACCCCGACTAGCGGGAGCACAGATACGCAGTATTTT.

In its sample, this clonotype was seen many times. As DNA, the CDR3 is TGTGCCAGCAGTTTGGGAGTTGACACTGAAGCTTTCTTT. Translation: CASSLGVDTEAFF. The chain employs TRBV12-3 or TRBV12-4 and TRBJ1-1; no reliable D call. With 3 bases removed from V and 3 bases from J, the gap between germline ends came to 8 bases. The CDR3 sequence is 13 residues long.